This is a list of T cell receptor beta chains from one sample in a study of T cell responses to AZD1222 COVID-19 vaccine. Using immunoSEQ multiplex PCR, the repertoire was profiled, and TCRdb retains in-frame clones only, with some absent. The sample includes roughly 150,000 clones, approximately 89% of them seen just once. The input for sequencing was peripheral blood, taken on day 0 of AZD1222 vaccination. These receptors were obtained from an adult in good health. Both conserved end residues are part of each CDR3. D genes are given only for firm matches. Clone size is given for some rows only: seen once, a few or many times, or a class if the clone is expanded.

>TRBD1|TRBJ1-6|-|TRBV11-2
CASSRDRGNSPLHF
TGTGCCAGCAGCCGGGACAGGGGTAATTCACCCCTCCACTTT
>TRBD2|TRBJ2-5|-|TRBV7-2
CASSITGTSGETQYF
TGTGCCAGCAGCATAACCGGGACTAGCGGGGAGACCCAGTACTTC
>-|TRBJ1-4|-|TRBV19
CATQSRGGSEKLFF
TGTGCCACTCAGAGTAGGGGAGGGAGTGAAAAACTGTTTTTT
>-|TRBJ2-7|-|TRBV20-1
CSTSPTYEQYF
TGCAGTACTAGTCCCACCTACGAGCAGTACTTC
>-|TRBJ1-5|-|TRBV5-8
CASSPWTSSTPQHF
TGTGCCAGCAGCCCATGGACCTCTTCGACGCCCCAGCATTTT
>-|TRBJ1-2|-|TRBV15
CATSRVGGLGYTF
TGTGCCACCAGCAGAGTGGGAGGTCTCGGCTACACCTTC
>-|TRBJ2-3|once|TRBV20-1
CSASRERGDTQYF
TGCAGTGCTAGTCGGGAGAGGGGAGATACGCAGTATTTT
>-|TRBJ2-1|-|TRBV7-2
CASSVGVSMNNEQFF
TGTGCCAGCAGCGTGGGGGTATCAATGAACAATGAGCAGTTCTTC
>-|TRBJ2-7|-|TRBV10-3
CAISDPEGATYEQYF
TGTGCCATCAGTGACCCGGAGGGGGCTACCTACGAGCAGTACTTC
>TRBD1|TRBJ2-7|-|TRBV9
CASSASGGFYYEQYF
TGTGCCAGCAGCGCCTCAGGGGGCTTCTACTACGAGCAGTACTTC
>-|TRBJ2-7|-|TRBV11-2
CASSFRLHYEQYF
TGTGCCAGCAGCTTTCGATTACACTACGAGCAGTACTTC
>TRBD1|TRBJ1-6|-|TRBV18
CASSLTGDSPLHF
TGTGCCAGCTCACTAACAGGGGATTCACCCCTCCACTTT
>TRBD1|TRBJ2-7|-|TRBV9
CASSRGQGAYEQYF
TGTGCCAGCAGCCGTGGACAGGGGGCCTACGAGCAGTACTTC
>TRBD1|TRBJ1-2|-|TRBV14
CASSHPTSTGRAYGYTF
TGTGCCAGCAGCCACCCAACGTCGACAGGGAGAGCCTATGGCTACACCTTC
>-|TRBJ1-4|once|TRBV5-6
CASSLVGANEKLFF
TGTGCCAGCAGCTTGGTAGGGGCTAATGAAAAACTGTTTTTT
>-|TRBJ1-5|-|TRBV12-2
CASRLARGQGIGSNQPQHF
TGTGCAAGTCGCTTAGCGCGGGGACAGGGTATCGGTAGCAATCAGCCCCAGCATTTT
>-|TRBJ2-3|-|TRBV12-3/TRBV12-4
CASGLTPDTQYF
TGTGCCAGCGGTCTTACCCCAGATACGCAGTATTTT
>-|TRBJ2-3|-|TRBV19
CASSYALLSAGQTQYF
TGTGCCAGTAGTTATGCTTTATTGTCAGCGGGACAGACGCAGTATTTT
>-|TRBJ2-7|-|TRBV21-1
CASSKSRTLAYEQYF
TGTGCCAGCAGCAAAAGCCGAACACTAGCCTACGAGCAGTACTTC
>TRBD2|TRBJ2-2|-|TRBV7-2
CASSSLAGGPPGELFF
TGTGCCAGCAGCTCCTTAGCGGGAGGGCCGCCCGGGGAGCTGTTTTTT
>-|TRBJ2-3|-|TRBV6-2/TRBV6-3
CASSYLGGSSDTQYF
TGTGCCAGCAGTTACTTGGGCGGTTCGTCAGATACGCAGTATTTT
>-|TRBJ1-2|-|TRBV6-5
CASRDPINYGYTF
TGTGCCAGCAGGGATCCCATCAACTATGGCTACACCTTC
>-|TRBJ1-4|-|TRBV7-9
CASSPGQMTTNEKLFF
TGTGCCAGCAGCCCAGGACAGATGACAACTAATGAAAAACTGTTTTTT
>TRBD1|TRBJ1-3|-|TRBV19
CASSMGTGSGNTIYF
TGTGCCAGTAGTATGGGGACAGGGTCTGGAAACACCATATATTTT